The sequence of this TCR beta chain was determined in a study of shared clonotypes between healthy human individuals. The wider study: Sampling drew on donors who were a couple of women and a few men aged 18 to 49.

This clone has a handful of counts. What it recognizes is unknown. The germline gives CDR1 SGHRS, CDR2 YFSETQ. V was cut by 2 bases and J by 3 bases, with 5 bases left in between. The CDR3 has 12 residues. Under the authors' procedure: Filtering differed because ImmunoSEQ produced junction-only sequences that carried no quality scores. Repertoires were generated with immunoSEQ multiplex PCR, while TCRdb's copy carries only in-frame clones and drops some. V, J and clone size reflect that table, while D and trimming were determined from the DNA. The sample has some 2,500,000 clones, roughly 93% seen once. The CD4+ fraction was divided into a CD45RA+ naive subset and a CD45RA-negative memory subset. Overall study findings and caveats: Of the naive CD4 clonotypes, about 5.4% were shared across several donors.

This chain joins TRBV5-1 and TRBJ1-1; D gene uncertain. Material for sequencing was naive CD4+ T cells from PBMCs. Sample subset: CD45RA+ positively selected. This receptor was taken from a young man in good health. Some clones in this sample may be carry-over from other donors' samples. In DNA form, the CDR3 reads TGCGCCAGCAGCTTCGTGGACACTGAAGCTTTCTTT. Its protein is CASSFVDTEAFF.